The rows below give T cell receptor beta chains drawn from one sample of a study of blood T cell repertoires in COVID-19. The data were produced by immunoSEQ multiplex PCR, yet TCRdb's version contains in-frame clones alone and is incomplete. The sample includes some 370,000 clones, more than 75% of them seen just once. Material for sequencing was peripheral blood. The receptors derive from a woman aged 30 to 39 with COVID-19, enrolled during active disease. The CDR3 runs from the conserved cysteine through the conserved F or W. The order of the fields is J gene, clone size, V gene, D gene, CDR3 DNA, CDR3 protein. D genes are given only for firm matches. Only part of the rows carry a size: once, few, many, or a class if the clone is expanded.

TRBJ2-1	-	TRBV19	-	TGTGCCAGTAGTAAACCTACAGAGGAGCAGTTCTTC	CASSKPTEEQFF
TRBJ2-7	-	TRBV5-6	-	TGTGCCAGCAGCTTGTCCGACATCAGGGGTACCTCCCACGAGCAGTACTTC	CASSLSDIRGTSHEQYF
TRBJ2-1	-	TRBV27	TRBD2	TGTGCCAGCAGTCTCGGGACTAGCGGGTGGAGCTCCTACAATGAGCAGTTCTTC	CASSLGTSGWSSYNEQFF
TRBJ2-7	-	TRBV7-2	-	TGTGCCAGCAGCCACAGCATGGACTCCTACGAGCAGTACTTC	CASSHSMDSYEQYF
TRBJ2-7	-	TRBV19	-	TGTGCCAGTACTCCAACGGGATTTTCCAACGAGCAGTACTTC	CASTPTGFSNEQYF
TRBJ2-7	once	TRBV23-1	-	TGCGCCAGCAGTCACCTTCCAGGGAAGCACTACGAGCAGTACTTC	CASSHLPGKHYEQYF
TRBJ2-7	-	TRBV2	TRBD1	TGTGCCAGCTTGGAGGACAGGGGGCTCGAGCAGTACTTC	CASLEDRGLEQYF
TRBJ1-3	-	TRBV3-1/TRBV3-2	-	TGTGCCAGCAGCCAAGCAAGATCCCTCAGTAGAAACACCATATATTTT	CASSQARSLSRNTIYF
TRBJ2-7	-	TRBV5-1	TRBD1	TGCGCCAGCAGCTTCGGGACAGGGTCCTACGAGCAGTACTTC	CASSFGTGSYEQYF
TRBJ2-3	-	TRBV5-6	TRBD1	TGTGCCAGCAGCGCTACCGGGACAGGGGTTGATACGCAGTATTTT	CASSATGTGVDTQYF
TRBJ1-3	-	TRBV5-6	-	TGTGCCAGCAGCTTCCATGCCGGCTCTGGAAACACCATATATTTT	CASSFHAGSGNTIYF
TRBJ2-3	once	TRBV5-1	TRBD2	TGCGCCAGCAGCCAGAGGGTAGCGGGAGGGCCGGGGGATACGCAGTATTTT	CASSQRVAGGPGDTQYF
TRBJ2-1	-	TRBV6-1	TRBD1	TGTGCCAGCAGTGAAAGCGGGACAGGGTTAAATGAGCAGTTCTTC	CASSESGTGLNEQFF
TRBJ2-6	-	TRBV27	TRBD2	TGTGCCAGCAGTTTACGGGGGGATCCCTCTGGGGCCAACGTCCTGACTTTC	CASSLRGDPSGANVLTF
TRBJ2-7	-	TRBV19	TRBD2	TGTGCCAGTAGTATGTTCCTAGCGGGAGGGCTATACGAGCAGTACTTC	CASSMFLAGGLYEQYF
TRBJ1-1	few	TRBV2	-	TGTGCCAGCAGAGATCGACTCCAATGGGACTCCTTCACTGAAGCTTTCTTT	CASRDRLQWDSFTEAFF
TRBJ1-5	-	TRBV6-1	-	TGTGCCAGCAGTGAAGGCCCACGGTCTAATCAGCCCCAGCATTTT	CASSEGPRSNQPQHF
TRBJ2-2	-	TRBV9	-	TGTGCCAGCAGCCTCCACACAGGGGAGCTGTTTTTT	CASSLHTGELFF
TRBJ2-7	few	TRBV2	TRBD1	TGTGCCAGCAGTGAAGCCTGGACAGGTCCCGAGCAGTACTTC	CASSEAWTGPEQYF
TRBJ1-5	-	TRBV28	TRBD1	TGTGCCAGCAGTCTGACAGGGGGGTTCGTTCAGCCCCAGCATTTT	CASSLTGGFVQPQHF
TRBJ1-1	-	TRBV6-4	-	TGTGCCAGCAGATACAGGGATGGTACTGAAGCTTTCTTT	CASRYRDGTEAFF
TRBJ2-7	-	TRBV15	TRBD1	TGTGCCACCAGCCGGGACAGAAGGCGCGAGCAGTACTTC	CATSRDRRREQYF
TRBJ1-1	-	TRBV7-9	-	TGTGCCAGCAGCTTATTTTCGGGCGGGGACACTGAAGCTTTCTTT	CASSLFSGGDTEAFF
TRBJ1-1	-	TRBV10-3	TRBD1	TGTGCCATCAATGACAGGGGAACTGAAGCTTTCTTT	CAINDRGTEAFF
TRBJ1-5	-	TRBV27	-	TGTGCCAGCTTTTTTCGACAGACTAGCAATCAGCCCCAGCATTTT	CASFFRQTSNQPQHF
TRBJ2-3	-	TRBV24-1	TRBD2	TGTGCCACCGGGAGGGGAGGGACAGATACGCAGTATTTT	CATGRGGTDTQYF
TRBJ2-3	-	TRBV3-1/TRBV3-2	TRBD2	TGTGCCAGCAGCCAAGATAAAACGGGAGGCGGCACAGATACGCAGTATTTT	CASSQDKTGGGTDTQYF
TRBJ2-6	-	TRBV9	-	TGTGCCAGCAGCGTAGTCTTCTCTGGGGCCAACGTCCTGACTTTC	CASSVVFSGANVLTF
TRBJ2-7	once	TRBV7-8	-	TGTGCCAGCAGCTTAGGTGACAGAACCTACGAGCAGTACTTC	CASSLGDRTYEQYF
TRBJ2-7	once	TRBV9	TRBD1	TGTGCCAGCAGCGTGTCGACAGGGGGCACCTACGAGCAGTACTTC	CASSVSTGGTYEQYF
TRBJ1-5	-	TRBV19	-	TGTGCCTCCGCGGAGGGGACGAGTCAGCCCCAGCATTTT	CASAEGTSQPQHF
TRBJ2-7	-	TRBV5-6	-	TGTGCCAGCAGCCCCTCTGGACAGAGAGTCTCCTACGAGCAGTACTTC	CASSPSGQRVSYEQYF
TRBJ2-3	-	TRBV29-1	TRBD2	TGCAGCTCTTACGGGACTACCCACACAGATACGCAGTATTTT	CSSYGTTHTDTQYF
TRBJ1-4	-	TRBV4-3	TRBD1	TGCGCCAGCAGCCTAAGGACAGGGAGCAATGAAAAACTGTTTTTT	CASSLRTGSNEKLFF
TRBJ1-6	-	TRBV9	-	TGTGCCAGCAGCACCACGGGAGAACTTTCACCCCTCCACTTT	CASSTTGELSPLHF
TRBJ2-3	-	TRBV6-5	TRBD2	TGTGCCAGCAGTCCTCTAGCGGGAGGGCCAGATACGCAGTATTTT	CASSPLAGGPDTQYF
TRBJ1-6	-	TRBV7-3	-	TGTGCCAGCAGCGCGGACTCACCCTATAATTCACCCCTCCACTTT	CASSADSPYNSPLHF
TRBJ2-1	-	TRBV25-1	TRBD1	TGTGCCAGCAGTGAACTCGTCGAGGGGGCCGCGGCCGGCAATGAGCAGTTCTTC	CASSELVEGAAAGNEQFF
TRBJ2-3	-	TRBV3-1/TRBV3-2	-	TGTGCCAGCAGCCCGTTGCACCAGCGCAGCACAGATACGCAGTATTTT	CASSPLHQRSTDTQYF
TRBJ1-5	-	TRBV28	-	TGTGCCAGCAGTTCCCACAGGTTCTTAAATCAGCCCCAGCATTTT	CASSSHRFLNQPQHF
TRBJ2-5	few	TRBV6-2/TRBV6-3	-	TGTGCCAGCAGCCAGGCCCGTGGCGGGGGCGGAGAGACCCAGTACTTC	CASSQARGGGGETQYF
TRBJ1-6	once	TRBV7-3	-	TGTGCCAGCAGCCCTGGGCTGGATTCACCCCTCCACTTT	CASSPGLDSPLHF
TRBJ1-4	-	TRBV5-5	TRBD1	TGTGCCAGCAGCTTGGGGACAGGGGACGAAAAACTGTTTTTT	CASSLGTGDEKLFF
TRBJ2-1	-	TRBV11-3	TRBD2	TGTGCCAGCAGCAAAAGGACTAGCGGGAGTAGTGAGCAGTTCTTC	CASSKRTSGSSEQFF
TRBJ2-1	-	TRBV10-1	-	TGCGCCAGCTCCCGGCCAGGGGCGAATGAGCAGTTCTTC	CASSRPGANEQFF
TRBJ2-7	-	TRBV6-5	TRBD2	TGTGCCAGCAGCGCCCTGCGGGAGCAGGGCGAGCAGTACTTC	CASSALREQGEQYF
TRBJ2-3	-	TRBV2	-	TGTGCCAGCAGTGAAGGGACAGCTGAAGATACGCAGTATTTT	CASSEGTAEDTQYF
TRBJ2-7	once	TRBV6-2/TRBV6-3	TRBD2	TGTGCCAGCAGTCTAGCGGGAGGGCTCCACGAGCAGTACTTC	CASSLAGGLHEQYF
TRBJ2-3	-	TRBV7-2	TRBD2	TGTGCCAGCAGCTTAGTGGGCGGGAGGGGGGCAGATACGCAGTATTTT	CASSLVGGRGADTQYF
TRBJ2-3	-	TRBV28	-	TGTGCCAGCAGTTTATTGGGGGGATCGCAGTATTTT	CASSLLGGSQYF
TRBJ1-2	-	TRBV4-2	-	TGTGCCAGCAGCTCGGCAGAGAGAACTACGGGCTACACCTTC	CASSSAERTTGYTF
TRBJ2-1	-	TRBV10-3	TRBD1	TGTGCCTCGCGGGACAGGGACTCCTACAATGAGCAGTTCTTC	CASRDRDSYNEQFF
TRBJ1-6	-	TRBV18	-	TGTGCCAGCTCACCACCGTCACAGGGTAGTAATTCACCCCTCCACTTT	CASSPPSQGSNSPLHF
TRBJ1-4	-	TRBV27	TRBD1	TGTGCCAGCAGTTTACGCCCAGGGGGCAACGAAAAACTGTTTTTT	CASSLRPGGNEKLFF
TRBJ2-1	-	TRBV18	TRBD2	TGTGCCAGCTCAGTTGGACTAGCGGGAATCAACAATGAGCAGTTCTTC	CASSVGLAGINNEQFF
TRBJ1-3	-	TRBV18	-	TGTGCCAGCTCACCCCTCGGCAGGCCCAGCTCTGGAAACACCATATATTTT	CASSPLGRPSSGNTIYF
TRBJ2-5	-	TRBV5-4	TRBD1	TGTGCCAGCAGCCAAAGGACAGGGGAGTACGAGACCCAGTACTTC	CASSQRTGEYETQYF
TRBJ2-2	-	TRBV19	-	TGTGCCAGTAGTATAGGTAACTTTAACACCGGGGAGCTGTTTTTT	CASSIGNFNTGELFF
TRBJ1-2	once	TRBV10-3	TRBD1	TGTGCCATCAGTGAGGCCGACAGGGGCCGCTGGATTAACTATGGCTACACCTTC	CAISEADRGRWINYGYTF